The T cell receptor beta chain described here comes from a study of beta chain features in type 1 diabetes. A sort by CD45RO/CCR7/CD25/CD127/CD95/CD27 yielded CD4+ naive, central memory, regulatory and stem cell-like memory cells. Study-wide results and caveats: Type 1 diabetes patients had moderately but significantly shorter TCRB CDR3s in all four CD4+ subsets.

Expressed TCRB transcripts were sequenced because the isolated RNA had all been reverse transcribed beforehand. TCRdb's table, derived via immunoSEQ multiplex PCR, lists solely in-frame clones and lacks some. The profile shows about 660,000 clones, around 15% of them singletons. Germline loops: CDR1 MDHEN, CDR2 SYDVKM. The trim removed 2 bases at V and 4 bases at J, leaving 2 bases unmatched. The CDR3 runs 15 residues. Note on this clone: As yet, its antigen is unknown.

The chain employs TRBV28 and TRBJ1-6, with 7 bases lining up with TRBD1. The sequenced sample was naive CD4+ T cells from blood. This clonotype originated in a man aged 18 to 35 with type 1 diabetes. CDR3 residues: CASSLRGLYNSPLHF. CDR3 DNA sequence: TGTGCCAGCAGTTTAAGGGGGCTTTATAATTCACCCCTCCACTTT.